Shown below are 28 T cell receptor beta chains from a single sample sequenced in a study of blood T cell repertoires in COVID-19 (dated by TCRdb to 2020 to 2021). Preparation of the library involved the immunoSEQ multiplex PCR assay. As stored in TCRdb, this immuneACCESS dataset retains in-frame rearrangements with V and J assigned. A fraction of the clones does not appear; measured against another copy, unresolved V genes explain less than half of the discrepancy, and the remainder lacks a known reason. Recorded for this sample are over 100,000 clones; around nine tenths of them occurred a single time. The ten largest clones capture roughly an eighth of the sample. The sequenced material came from peripheral blood. These receptors came from a woman in her 70s with COVID-19, enrolled during active disease.

This rearrangement joins TRBV12-3 or TRBV12-4 to TRBJ1-2; the D gene is possibly TRBD1 (6 bases). There are 13 residues in the CDR3. Trimming stripped 5 bases from V and 2 bases from J, with 9 bases between. The CDR3 is CASSPQGNYGYTF. DNA for the CDR3: TGTGCCAGCAGTCCGCAGGGGAACTATGGCTACACCTTC.

The chain has TRBV5-5 and TRBJ2-2; 10 bases align to TRBD2. Germline assignment: CDR1 SGHKS and CDR2 YYEKEE (reference sequence). Trimming at V came to 2 bases and at J to 7 bases, leaving 8 bases not matched to a gene. CDR3 length equals 16 residues. CDR3 in DNA: TGTGCCAGCAGCTTCCAGCGGGGGGGCCCTGGCGGGGAGCTGTTTTTT. The encoded protein is CASSFQRGGPGGELFF.

This clone was found once. The chain recombines TRBV19 with TRBJ1-5; the match to TRBD1 covers 12 bases. With 0 bases clipped from V and 4 bases from J, the junction kept 10 bases outside the gene matches. The germline CDR1 and CDR2 sequences are LNHDA and SQIVND (reference sequence). The CDR3 consists of 19 residues. The DNA for the CDR3 is TGTGCCAGTAGTATAGACGGGACAGGGGGCTGGCTTGGAAATCAGCCCCAGCATTTT. It encodes CASSIDGTGGWLGNQPQHF.

The rearrangement links TRBV6-4 to TRBJ2-1, with TRBD2 identical over 7 bases. CDR3 size: 15 residues. With V trimmed by 7 bases and J by 10 bases, 16 bases remained unmatched. Germline CDR1 is MRHNA and CDR2 is SNTAGT. CDR3 sequence reads: CASNPGTTGVGEQFF. The CDR3 nucleotides are TGTGCCAGCAATCCCGGGACTACGGGCGTCGGGGAGCAGTTCTTC.

The J gene is TRBJ2-1, the V gene TRBV6-5; 10 bases align to TRBD1. Germline V gene sequence: CDR1 MNHEY, CDR2 SVGAGI. V lost 5 bases and J lost 6; bases outside the gene matches: 4. The CDR3 covers 14 residues. The CDR3 DNA is TGTGCCAGCAGTAGGGACAGGGGATTCAATGAGCAGTTCTTC. As protein: CASSRDRGFNEQFF.

V gene TRBV5-1 combines with J gene TRBJ1-4; a weak D match, TRBD1 (5 bases). The CDR3 contains 16 residues. Germline CDR1 and CDR2: SGHRS and YFSETQ. V lost 0 bases, J lost 6 bases, and 15 bases lay in between. CDR3 amino acids: CASSLALGRVDEKLFF. The CDR3 coding sequence is TGCGCCAGCAGCTTGGCCTTGGGCAGGGTGGATGAAAAACTGTTTTTT.

The chain combines TRBV4-1 with TRBJ1-4, with 8 bases aligning to TRBD1. Per the germline V gene, CDR1 is MGHRA and CDR2 is YSYEKL. Losses at the gene ends were 4 bases for V and 8 bases for J; bases not matched to a gene: 9. CDR3 length: 15 residues. The CDR3 DNA reads as TGCGCCAGCAGCCGCGGACAGGGAGCAAGAGAAAAACTGTTTTTT. Translating gives CASSRGQGAREKLFF.

V and J are TRBV2 and TRBJ1-5; D is undetermined. The V gene lost 2 bases and the J gene lost 3 bases, with 8 bases spanning the gap. From germline, CDR1 is SNHLY and CDR2 FYNNEI. This CDR3 comprises 14 residues. CDR3 sequence (DNA): TGTGCCAGCAGTGAATCCGGGAACAATCAGCCCCAGCATTTT. It translates to CASSESGNNQPQHF.

The gene calls are TRBV6-1 and TRBJ2-1, with a tentative D call TRBD1 (5 bases). V lost 4 bases, J lost 2 bases, and 21 bases lay in between. CDR1 is MNHNS and CDR2 is SASEGT in the germline V gene. CDR3 length equals 18 residues. CDR3 DNA sequence: TGTGCCAGCAGTGGGGATGCAGGGAAAGTAAGCACCTACAATGAGCAGTTCTTC. The encoded protein is CASSGDAGKVSTYNEQFF.

By share, this clone ranks as medium-sized. The chain links TRBV2 to TRBJ1-5; D is unclear. Germline lookup yields CDR1 SNHLY and CDR2 FYNNEI. The CDR3 covers 13 residues. V was shortened by 4 bases and J by 8 bases, with 12 bases between the two germline ends. CDR3 region: CASSAGNEKPQHF. CDR3 coding DNA: TGTGCCAGCAGTGCCGGTAATGAGAAGCCCCAGCATTTT.

The J gene is TRBJ2-3, the V gene TRBV29-1; 7 nucleotides line up with TRBD1. CDR1 is SQVTM, CDR2 ANQGSEA, per germline. The CDR3 consists of 14 residues. The J segment lost 5 bases and the V segment lost 0 bases, leaving 5 bases of the junction unmatched. CDR3 protein: CSVEEDRAGDTQYF. CDR3 nucleotides: TGCAGCGTTGAAGAAGACAGGGCGGGAGATACGCAGTATTTT.

The chain carries TRBV2 and TRBJ2-2; 9 nucleotides line up with TRBD1. With V trimmed by 4 bases and J by 5 bases, 5 bases remained unmatched. Germline V CDR1 and CDR2: SNHLY, FYNNEI. This CDR3 region has 15 residues. CDR3 DNA: TGTGCCAGCAGTGCAGCGACAGGGGGAACCGGGGAGCTGTTTTTT. Translated, it gives CASSAATGGTGELFF.

V usage is TRBV2 and J usage is TRBJ2-7; perhaps TRBD1 as D (5 bases). With 6 bases removed from V and 2 bases from J, the gap between germline ends came to 11 bases. The germline V gene has CDR1 SNHLY and CDR2 FYNNEI. The CDR3 runs to 13 residues. The CDR3: CASRAQQAYEQYF. The CDR3, as DNA: TGTGCCAGCAGGGCCCAACAGGCCTACGAGCAGTACTTC.

The chain is built from TRBV5-1 and TRBJ1-1; the D gene is possibly TRBD1 (5 bases). Trimming took 4 bases from V and 2 from J, leaving 15 bases between them. The CDR3 has 15 residues. Germline V gives CDR1 SGHRS, CDR2 YFSETQ. DNA of the CDR3: TGCGCCAGCAGCCTGAGACCAGGGCTAAACACTGAAGCTTTCTTT. Translation: CASSLRPGLNTEAFF.

This clone was observed a single time. For the CDR3, the DNA is TGTGCCATCAGTGAGGTTGGGAGCGGCTACACCTTC. This encodes CAISEVGSGYTF. This sequence joins TRBV10-3 and TRBJ1-2; D call uncertain. CDR3 length: 12 amino acids. Germline values: CDR1 ENHRY, CDR2 SYGVKD. V was shortened by 2 bases and J by 8 bases, with 9 bases between the two germline ends.

The chain uses TRBV6-1 and TRBJ1-6; 9 nucleotides match TRBD1. The CDR3 is made up of 15 amino acids. The V gene's germline CDR1 is MNHNS and CDR2 SASEGT. The V gene end was trimmed by 1 base and the J gene end by 7 bases; junction bases not matched to a gene: 2. CDR3 bases: TGTGCCAGCAGTGAAGACAGGGGGCCGAATTCACCCCTCCACTTT. Protein product: CASSEDRGPNSPLHF.

This rearrangement joins TRBV19 to TRBJ1-1, with D unclear. CDR1 is LNHDA, CDR2 SQIVND, per germline (reference sequence). V lost 1 base to trimming and J lost 4 bases, with 10 bases between them. This CDR3 is built from 14 residues. CDR3 residues: CASSIGVTGTEAFF. DNA of the CDR3: TGTGCCAGTAGTATAGGGGTGACGGGCACTGAAGCTTTCTTT. Filled out from reference TRBV19 and TRBJ1-1, the complete variable domain reads DGGITQSPKYLFRKEGQNVTLSCEQNLNHDAMYWYRQDPGQGLRLIYYSQIVNDFQKGDIAEGYSVSREKKESFPLTVTSAQKNPTAFYLCASSIGVTGTEAFFGQGTRLTVV.

This clone showed up just a few times. The rearrangement links TRBV7-3 to TRBJ2-3; 8 nucleotides align to TRBD1. The CDR3 is made up of 15 amino acids. V dropped 4 bases and J dropped 0; count of bases not matched to a gene: 3. Germline-derived CDR1 and CDR2 are SGHTA and FQGTGA. The DNA for the CDR3 is TGTGCCAGCAGCTACCGGGACAGGAGCACAGATACGCAGTATTTT. It is translated as CASSYRDRSTDTQYF.

The chain is built from TRBV3-1 (or the pseudogene TRBV3-2) and TRBJ1-4; D possibly corresponds to TRBD1 (5 bases). The CDR3 is 14 residues long. V was shortened by 5 bases and J by 1 base, with 8 bases between the two germline ends. From germline, CDR1 is LGHDT and CDR2 YNNKEL (reference sequence). The CDR3 DNA reads TGTGCCAGCAGCTACAGGAAAACTAATGAAAAACTGTTTTTT. It specifies CASSYRKTNEKLFF.

The J gene is TRBJ1-1, the V gene TRBV6-5, with TRBD1 matching 7 bases. J lost 8 bases, V lost 6 bases, and 9 bases had no gene match. The CDR3 runs to 13 residues. Germline loops: CDR1 MNHEY, CDR2 SVGAGI. This CDR3 is CASRTGQVDEAFF. CDR3 DNA sequence: TGTGCCAGCAGAACTGGACAGGTCGACGAAGCTTTCTTT.

This clone was observed a handful of times. The chain is built from TRBV9 and TRBJ2-7, with D maybe TRBD2 (6 bases). CDR1 SGDLS and CDR2 YYNGEE come from the germline V gene. The CDR3 is 16 residues long. V was pared by 0 bases and J by 4 bases, with 17 bases between. CDR3 region: CASSVGGELMVYEQYF. The DNA for the CDR3 is TGTGCCAGCAGCGTAGGGGGGGAATTAATGGTTTACGAGCAGTACTTC.

This clone was recorded once. V usage is TRBV12-3 or TRBV12-4 and J usage is TRBJ2-7; D might be TRBD2 (5 bases). The CDR3 covers 12 residues. With 1 base removed from V and 6 bases from J, the gap between germline ends came to 7 bases. The CDR3 DNA reads as TGTGCCAGCAGTTTAGGGGAGTTCGAGCAGTACTTC. Translating gives CASSLGEFEQYF.

This chain joins TRBV18 and TRBJ2-7; D is possibly TRBD1 (6 bases). CDR3 size: 14 residues. Trimming left V 5 bases short and J 0 bases short, with 11 bases between. Per germline, CDR1 KGHSH and CDR2 LQKENI. CDR3 in amino acids: CASSTGLTSYEQYF. As DNA, the CDR3 is TGTGCCAGCTCAACAGGGCTGACCTCCTACGAGCAGTACTTC.

This clone appeared a single time. The genes are TRBV19 and TRBJ1-5; 9 bases match TRBD1. Losses at the gene ends were 2 bases for V and 0 bases for J; bases not matched to a gene: 5. In germline, CDR1 is LNHDA, CDR2 SQIVND (reference sequence). The CDR3 sequence is 17 residues long. CDR3: CASSILPTGGSNQPQHF. CDR3 bases: TGTGCCAGTAGTATACTCCCGACAGGGGGTAGCAATCAGCCCCAGCATTTT.

The rearrangement joins TRBV30 to TRBJ2-7; 7 bases fit TRBD1. Germline V gene lookup returns CDR1 GTSNPN and CDR2 SVGIG (reference sequence). V gave up 1 base and J gave up 5 bases; unmatched junction bases: 2. The CDR3 runs 12 residues. In DNA form, the CDR3 reads TGTGCCTGGAGTGCTACAGGGGACGAGCAGTACTTC. Translated: CAWSATGDEQYF.

V is TRBV24-1 and J is TRBJ1-1; D remains ambiguous. CDR3 length: 13 amino acids. CDR1 is KGHDR and CDR2 is SFDVKD in the germline V gene. Trimming took 7 bases from V and 0 from J, leaving 8 bases between them. CDR3 DNA sequence: TGTGCCACCAGGACACCCATGAACACTGAAGCTTTCTTT. Encoded protein: CATRTPMNTEAFF.

The chain is built from TRBV2 and TRBJ2-3; 10 bases fit TRBD2. V lost 5 bases, J lost 1 base, and 6 bases stayed unmatched. The CDR3 has 16 residues. Germline lookup yields CDR1 SNHLY and CDR2 FYNNEI. CDR3 bases: TGTGCCAGCAGTCAACGGGGGACTAGCGGCACAGATACGCAGTATTTT. It translates to CASSQRGTSGTDTQYF.

V is TRBV10-3 and J is TRBJ2-1; tentatively, D is TRBD1 (5 bases). The CDR3 is made up of 13 amino acids. The V end lost 6 bases, the J end lost 5 bases, and 11 bases lay between the germline ends. Germline V lookup: CDR1 ENHRY, CDR2 SYGVKD. The CDR3 loop reads CAIRGLGNNEQFF. The CDR3 DNA is TGTGCCATCAGGGGGCTGGGGAACAATGAGCAGTTCTTC.